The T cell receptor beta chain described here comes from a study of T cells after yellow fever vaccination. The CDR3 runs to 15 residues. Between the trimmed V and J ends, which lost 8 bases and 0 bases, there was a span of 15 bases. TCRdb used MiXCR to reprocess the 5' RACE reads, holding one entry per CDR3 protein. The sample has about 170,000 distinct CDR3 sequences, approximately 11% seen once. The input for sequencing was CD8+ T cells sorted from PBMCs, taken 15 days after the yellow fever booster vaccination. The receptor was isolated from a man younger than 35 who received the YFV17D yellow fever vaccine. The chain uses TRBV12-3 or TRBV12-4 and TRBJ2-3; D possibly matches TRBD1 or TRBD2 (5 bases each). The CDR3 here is CASGTAYRSTDTQYF. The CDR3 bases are TGTGCCAGCGGGACGGCCTATAGAAGCACAGATACGCAGTATTTT.